Presented here are 7 T cell receptor beta chains from one specimen sequenced in a study of T-cell memory formation after mild COVID-19. From the 5' RACE reads, TCRdb called clonotypes with MiXCR, one entry per CDR3 protein. Counted here are some 100,000 distinct CDR3 sequences, over 8.5% occurring once; the ten biggest clones make up more than 35%. The specimen sequenced was PBMCs or a T cell subset sorted from them (not recorded which). These receptors were collected from a man aged 18 to 30 who had mild COVID-19 (a few samples of this study predate the infection). Cell type and time point are not known.

The rearrangement links TRBV5-1 to TRBJ2-6, with 9 bases fitting TRBD1. This CDR3 contains 16 residues. Germline CDR1 SGHRS, CDR2 YFSETQ. V dropped 4 bases and J dropped 2; count of bases not matched to a gene: 4. The CDR3, as DNA: TGCGCCAGCAGCCCGGGACAGGGAACTGGGGCCAACGTCCTGACTTTC. Translating it yields CASSPGQGTGANVLTF.

This clonotype was found many times. The V and J genes are TRBV20-1 and TRBJ1-5; D unresolved. CDR1 is DFQATT, CDR2 SNEGSKA, per germline (reference sequence). There are 12 residues in the CDR3. The V end lost 3 bases, the J end lost 9 bases, and 12 bases lay between the germline ends. Here the CDR3 reads CSASGVGRPQHF. The CDR3 coding sequence is TGCAGTGCTAGCGGGGTCGGGAGGCCCCAGCATTTT.

This clonotype was counted only a few times. The gene calls are TRBV10-3 and TRBJ1-2, with D tentatively TRBD1 (6 bases). The CDR3 runs 12 residues. Germline assignment: CDR1 ENHRY and CDR2 SYGVKD. The germline V and J ends were trimmed by 4 bases and 7 bases, with 10 bases remaining between them. As DNA, the CDR3 is TGTGCCATCAGTGTACGAGGGGGTGGCTACACCTTC. Translation: CAISVRGGGYTF.

This clonotype was seen only a few times. V and J are TRBV13 and TRBJ1-2, with D possibly TRBD1 on 6 matching bases. This CDR3 has 14 amino acids. Trimming took 5 bases from V and 3 from J, leaving 13 bases between them. Per germline, CDR1 PRHDT and CDR2 FYEKMQ (reference sequence). CDR3 nucleotides: TGTGCCAGCAGCCCCACCACAGGGCACTATGGCTACACCTTC. This sequence encodes CASSPTTGHYGYTF.

This clonotype occurred a few times. The genes are TRBV29-1 and TRBJ2-5; 11 positions agree with TRBD1. The CDR3 covers 16 residues. V was clipped by 0 bases and J by 5 bases; unmatched bases: 8. Germline V CDR1 and CDR2: SQVTM, ANQGSEA. The CDR3 loop reads CSVEEGRTGGRETQYF. Here the CDR3 DNA reads TGCAGCGTTGAAGAGGGTCGGACAGGGGGCAGGGAGACCCAGTACTTC.

The chain carries TRBV20-1 and TRBJ2-7; D is perhaps TRBD1 or TRBD2 (5 bases each). Trimming took 0 bases from V and 2 from J, leaving 17 bases between them. The CDR3 contains 16 residues. Germline V gene lookup returns CDR1 DFQATT and CDR2 SNEGSKA (reference sequence). The CDR3 DNA sequence: TGCAGTGCTAGAGATATTCGGGGCAACCTACCCTACGAGCAGTACGTC. It encodes CSARDIRGNLPYEQYV.

This clonotype appeared a few times. The chain recombines TRBV4-1 with TRBJ2-3, with TRBD1 matching over 8 bases. With 0 bases clipped from V and 6 bases from J, the junction kept 5 bases outside the gene matches. From germline, CDR1 is MGHRA and CDR2 YSYEKL. This CDR3 region has 15 residues. The CDR3 sequence is CASSQDSGGLDTQYF. The DNA for the CDR3 is TGCGCCAGCAGCCAAGATTCAGGGGGCCTCGATACGCAGTATTTT.